Following are 15 T cell receptor beta chains from one sample sequenced in a study of identical twins. In TCRdb, the 5' RACE reads were re-called with MiXCR into one record per CDR3 protein. Among around 140,000 distinct CDR3 sequences listed, approximately 4% were seen once. Input material: memory T cells sorted from blood. The receptors shown here come from a man between 18 and 29 years old in good health.

This clonotype has ten or more counts. This chain connects TRBV20-1 to TRBJ2-4, with TRBD2 matching 14 bases. Germline V gives CDR1 DFQATT, CDR2 SNEGSKA (reference sequence). J lost 7 bases, V lost 3 bases, and 14 bases had no gene match. The length of the CDR3 is 18 residues. In DNA form, the CDR3 reads TGCAGTGCTAGTGGCACCGGGACTAGCGGGAGTACAGGGAACATTCAGTACTTC. It yields the protein CSASGTGTSGSTGNIQYF.

The table lists this clonotype with many counts. V gene TRBV5-1 combines with J gene TRBJ2-5; D possibly uses TRBD1 or TRBD2 (5 bases each). Germline CDR1 and CDR2: SGHRS and YFSETQ. The CDR3 extends over 14 amino acids. Trimming took off 4 bases at V and 1 base at J, with 11 bases between the two ends. The CDR3 DNA is TGCGCCAGCAGCGCCCGGGACGGCCAAGAGACCCAGTACTTC. Translating it yields CASSARDGQETQYF.

This clonotype was seen at least ten times. The chain couples TRBV6-1 to TRBJ1-5; D remains unclear. Trimming took off 3 bases at V and 10 bases at J, with 7 bases between the two ends. The CDR3 has 11 residues. Germline loops: CDR1 MNHNS, CDR2 SASEGT. The CDR3 region has the DNA TGTGCCAGCAGTGAGTTCAGCCCCCAGCATTTT. This sequence encodes CASSEFSPQHF.

Ten or more counts support this clonotype. The chain has TRBV3-1 and TRBJ2-3; the D gene is possibly TRBD2 (5 bases). The CDR3 length is 15 residues. CDR1 is LGHDT, CDR2 YNNKEL, per germline (reference sequence). Between the trimmed V and J ends, which lost 1 base and 9 bases, there was a span of 17 bases. This CDR3 reads CASSQGTSASQTQYF. The CDR3 coding sequence is TGTGCCAGCAGCCAAGGGACTTCGGCCTCCCAAACGCAGTATTTT.

The sample holds many counts of this clonotype. V is TRBV29-1 and J is TRBJ1-2; 7 bases line up with TRBD1. V lost 5 bases to trimming and J lost 8 bases; unmatched junction nucleotides: 11. Germline assignment: CDR1 SQVTM and CDR2 ANQGSEA. The CDR3 runs to 13 residues. The CDR3 is CSVSGGVREGYTF. The CDR3 bases are TGCAGCGTTTCAGGGGGTGTGCGAGAAGGCTACACCTTC.

This clonotype was recorded many times. The chain is built from TRBV5-1 and TRBJ1-1, with 9 bases identical to TRBD1. Germline V CDR1 and CDR2: SGHRS, YFSETQ. The length of the CDR3 is 16 residues. After removal of 3 bases from V and 1 base from J, the junction contained 7 bases not matched to a gene. The CDR3 here is CASSSPQGARNTEAFF. The DNA for the CDR3 is TGCGCCAGCAGCTCCCCACAGGGGGCAAGGAACACTGAAGCTTTCTTT.

This clonotype has ten or more counts. J is TRBJ2-5 and V is TRBV15; possible D gene TRBD2, 5 bases. The germline gives CDR1 LNHNV, CDR2 YYDKDF (reference sequence). Deletions cut 1 base from V and 4 bases from J, with 16 bases between. The CDR3 totals 16 residues. CDR3 loop: CATSRAPGETGETQYF. As DNA, the CDR3 is TGTGCCACCAGCAGAGCCCCCGGGGAAACCGGAGAGACCCAGTACTTC.

This clonotype was detected ten times or more. This chain connects TRBV12-3 or TRBV12-4 to TRBJ2-2, with TRBD2 as a possible D gene (5 bases). V shed 0 bases and J shed 0 bases, with 17 bases lying between them. This CDR3 region has 19 residues. CDR3 sequence reads: CASSLAIWGSATNTGELFF. In DNA, the CDR3 is TGTGCCAGCAGTTTAGCCATCTGGGGTAGCGCAACGAACACCGGGGAGCTGTTTTTT.

This clonotype was detected many times. The rearrangement uses TRBV3-1 and TRBJ2-1; no firm D call. Germline V gene lookup returns CDR1 LGHDT and CDR2 YNNKEL (reference sequence). V was cut by 5 bases and J by 6 bases, with 14 bases left in between. CDR3 length equals 14 residues. This CDR3 reads CASSKPPNFNEQFF. CDR3 coding DNA: TGTGCCAGCAGCAAACCACCAAACTTCAATGAGCAGTTCTTC.

The rearrangement links TRBV28 to TRBJ2-5, with D perhaps given as TRBD1 or TRBD2 (6 bases each). Trimming left V 8 bases short and J 5 bases short, with 15 bases between. This CDR3 contains 13 residues. Germline lookup yields CDR1 MDHEN and CDR2 SYDVKM. CDR3 residues: CASRGGQLETQYF. The CDR3 DNA is TGTGCCAGCCGTGGGGGGCAGTTGGAGACCCAGTACTTC.

This clonotype was seen many times. V and J are TRBV6-4 and TRBJ1-4; D not resolved. The CDR3 loop spans 13 amino acids. CDR1 and CDR2 from the germline V gene are MRHNA and SNTAGT. The ends were cut back, 2 bases at V and 1 base at J, with 2 bases in the middle. The CDR3 nucleotides read TGTGCCAGCAGTGACGGAACTAATGAAAAACTGTTTTTT. As protein: CASSDGTNEKLFF.

This clonotype showed up many times. The gene calls are TRBV12-3 or TRBV12-4 and TRBJ1-5; TRBD1 agrees at 7 bases. After removal of 7 bases from V and 4 bases from J, the junction contained 13 bases not matched to a gene. The CDR3 runs 16 residues. CDR3 loop: CASTTAGQQFNQPQHF. DNA of the CDR3: TGTGCCAGCACCACTGCGGGACAGCAGTTTAATCAGCCCCAGCATTTT.

In DNA, the CDR3 is TGTGCCAGCAGCTTAGACCCCGGGACCCAAGAGACCCAGTACTTC. The encoded protein is CASSLDPGTQETQYF. The chain uses TRBV11-2 and TRBJ2-5, with D perhaps being TRBD1 or TRBD2 (5 bases each). The CDR3 loop spans 15 amino acids. Germline V gene data show CDR1 as SGHAT and CDR2 as FQNNGV. V was trimmed by 0 bases and J by 1 base, leaving 9 bases between them.

This clonotype came up many times. The chain has TRBV6-5 and TRBJ2-1; unclear D gene. V lost 4 bases and J lost 13, with 14 bases in between. This CDR3 spans 12 amino acids. CDR1 is MNHEY, CDR2 SVGAGI, per germline. Here the CDR3 DNA reads TGTGCCAGCAGTTCCACGGACGCGCCCCAGTTCTTC. The encoded protein is CASSSTDAPQFF.

Ten or more counts support this clonotype. The chain uses TRBV12-3 or TRBV12-4 and TRBJ1-2; D gene unclear. The CDR3 has 15 amino acids. V was clipped by 8 bases and J by 0 bases, with 16 bases between them. This CDR3 reads CASCPVPGTNYGYTF. The CDR3, as DNA: TGTGCCAGCTGCCCAGTCCCGGGGACTAACTATGGCTACACCTTC.